Detailed here is one TCR beta chain. The data were obtained in a study of T cell changes during pregnancy in multiple sclerosis. Deletions cut 2 bases from V and 0 bases from J, with 9 bases between. The germline CDR1 and CDR2 sequences are SGHRS and YFSETQ. This CDR3 comprises 15 residues. Sequencing used immunoSEQ multiplex PCR; TCRdb keeps in-frame clones, though not all of them. The sample yields more than 35,000 clones, 94% seen once. The sample in question was CD4+ T cells from peripheral blood mononuclear cells, obtained in the second trimester of pregnancy. V and J are TRBV5-1 and TRBJ2-1; possibly TRBD1 for D (5 bases). The receptor was isolated from a female donor with multiple sclerosis, enrolled in a pregnancy study. CDR3 sequence (DNA): TGCGCCAGCAGCTTAGACAGTAGCTCCTACAATGAGCAGTTCTTC. It translates to CASSLDSSSYNEQFF.